This T cell receptor beta chain originates from a study of Graves' ophthalmopathy and Graves' hyperthyroidism. The sequenced template was RNA, covering the TCR beta CDR3 region. RT-PCR with HTBI primers came first, then second-round multiplex PCR. TCRdb re-called the multiplex PCR reads through MiXCR, storing one row per CDR3 protein. The table lists 1 million to 1.3 million distinct CDR3 sequences, about 40% of them singletons. The table lists this clonotype with a few counts. What was sequenced was peripheral blood or thyroid tissue (not recorded which). The sequence came from an adult man with Graves' hyperthyroidism.

The CDR3 protein is CASSLRDIASYEQYF. DNA of the CDR3: TGTGCCAGCAGTTTGAGAGACATAGCCTCCTACGAGCAGTACTTC. The rearrangement joins TRBV12-3 or TRBV12-4 to TRBJ2-7; D is unclear. Trimming took off 3 bases at V and 0 bases at J, with 12 bases between the two ends. The CDR3 loop spans 15 amino acids.